Included here is one TCR beta chain sequence, with context. The data were taken from a study of shared clonotypes between healthy human individuals. The overall study: Ranging from 18 to 49 in age, donors were two women and three men. Each donor's CD4 naive and CD4 memory cells filled three plates apiece, CD8 naive two, and CD8 memory one.

CDR3 length equals 16 residues. From germline, CDR1 is LNHDA and CDR2 SQIVND (reference sequence). V was clipped by 6 bases and J by 3 bases; unmatched bases: 13. Sequencing was performed with immunoSEQ multiplex PCR; in TCRdb, only in-frame clones are kept and a portion is missing. The sample lists nearly 750,000 clones, over 60% occurring once. This receptor was identified in a woman aged 25-40 years in good health. The chain combines TRBV19 with TRBJ2-7; 8 nucleotides match TRBD1. The sample comprised memory CD4+ T cells sorted from blood. Subset specified: CD45RA-negative fraction. The CDR3 spells CASSKRRQGAIYEQYF. The CDR3 DNA is TGTGCCAGTAGCAAAAGGAGGCAGGGGGCTATCTACGAGCAGTACTTC. The entire variable domain, with the rest obtained from reference TRBV19 and TRBJ2-7, is as follows: DGGITQSPKYLFRKEGQNVTLSCEQNLNHDAMYWYRQDPGQGLRLIYYSQIVNDFQKGDIAEGYSVSREKKESFPLTVTSAQKNPTAFYLCASSKRRQGAIYEQYFGPGTRLTVT.